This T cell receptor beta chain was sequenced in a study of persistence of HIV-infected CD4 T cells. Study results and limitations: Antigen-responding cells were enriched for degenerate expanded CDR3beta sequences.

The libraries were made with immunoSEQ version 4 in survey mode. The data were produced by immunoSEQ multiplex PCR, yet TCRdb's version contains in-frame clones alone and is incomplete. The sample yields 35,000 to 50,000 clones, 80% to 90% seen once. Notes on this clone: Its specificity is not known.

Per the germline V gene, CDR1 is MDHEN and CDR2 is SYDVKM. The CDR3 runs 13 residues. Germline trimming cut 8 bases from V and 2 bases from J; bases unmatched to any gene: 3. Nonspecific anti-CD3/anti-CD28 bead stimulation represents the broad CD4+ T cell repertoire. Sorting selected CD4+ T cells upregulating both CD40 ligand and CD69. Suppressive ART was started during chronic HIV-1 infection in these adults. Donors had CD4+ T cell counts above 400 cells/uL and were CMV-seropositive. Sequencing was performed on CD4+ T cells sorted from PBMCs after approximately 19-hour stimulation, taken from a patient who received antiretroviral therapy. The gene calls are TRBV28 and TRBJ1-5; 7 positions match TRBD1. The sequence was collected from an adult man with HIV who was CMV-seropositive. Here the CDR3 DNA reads TGTGCCAGCGGTACAGGGGGCAATCAGCCCCAGCATTTT. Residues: CASGTGGNQPQHF.